One T cell receptor beta chain is described in this entry. This record belongs to a study of early T cells in non-severe SARS-CoV-2 infection. Trimming at V came to 7 bases and at J to 5 bases, leaving 13 bases not matched to a gene. The length of the CDR3 is 15 residues. The germline gives CDR1 ENHRY, CDR2 SYGVKD. A single record per CDR3 protein comes from TCRdb applying MiXCR to the 5' RACE reads. The top ten hold 1.7% of the sample, which has about 61,000 distinct CDR3 sequences, approximately 11% seen once. The TCR sequence derives from an adult who was a healthcare worker with PCR-confirmed SARS-CoV-2 infection or an uninfected control (not recorded which). The chain couples TRBV10-3 to TRBJ1-1; 7 nucleotides agree with TRBD1. The sample was whole blood. CDR3 sequence: CAIKLDRVLSTEAFF. The CDR3 DNA follows: TGTGCCATCAAACTCGACAGGGTTTTATCGACTGAAGCTTTCTTT.